This passage covers 23 T cell receptor beta chains from one sample sequenced in a study of blood T cell repertoires in COVID-19. The table came from immunoSEQ multiplex PCR; TCRdb's copy has only in-frame clones and leaves some out. The sample shows tens of thousands of clones, roughly 89% of them seen only once. The sequencing sample was made of peripheral blood. The receptor source for this set is a man aged 50 to 60 with acute or convalescent COVID-19.

This chain uses TRBV4-1 with TRBJ2-7, with 8 bases that match TRBD1. The CDR3 covers 14 residues. Trimming removed 4 bases from V and 4 bases from J; junction bases left unmatched: 6. The V gene's germline CDR1 is MGHRA and CDR2 YSYEKL. CDR3 coding DNA: TGCGCCAGCAGCCCTAGGACAGGGTCTTACGAGCAGTACTTC. It translates to CASSPRTGSYEQYF.

The CDR3 DNA reads as TGCGCCAGCAGCAGGGGCACTGGCTACACCTTC. The encoded protein is CASSRGTGYTF. The chain uses TRBV5-1 and TRBJ1-2; D is possibly TRBD1 (5 bases). V lost 4 bases and J 7 bases, leaving 8 bases between the germline ends. This CDR3 spans 11 amino acids. Germline V gene sequence: CDR1 SGHRS, CDR2 YFSETQ.

This chain joins TRBV28 and TRBJ1-2; 7 bases fit TRBD1. V dropped 5 bases and J dropped 8; count of bases not matched to a gene: 14. The CDR3 is 15 amino acids. Germline assignment: CDR1 MDHEN and CDR2 SYDVKM. Here the CDR3 reads CASSGEIGTVGGYTF. CDR3 DNA sequence: TGTGCCAGCAGTGGAGAGATCGGGACAGTGGGGGGCTACACCTTC.

The CDR3 bases are TGTGCCAGCAGCCAAGTCAACAGGGGGAGCGAGCAGTACTTC. Its translation: CASSQVNRGSEQYF. This chain uses TRBV3-1 (or the pseudogene TRBV3-2) with TRBJ2-7; 8 bases are shared with TRBD1. Trimming cost V 1 base and J 6 bases; bases outside gene matches: 5. Germline CDR1 is LGHDT and CDR2 is YNNKEL (reference sequence). This CDR3 is 14 amino acids long.

The chain couples TRBV19 to TRBJ2-1; TRBD2 matches 9 bases. Trimming took 3 bases from V and 6 from J; bases not matched to a gene: 6. Per germline, CDR1 LNHDA and CDR2 SQIVND (reference sequence). The CDR3 runs 15 residues. CDR3 coding DNA: TGTGCCAGTAGTATGGGTAGCGGGGGTGGCAATGAGCAGTTCTTC. This gives the protein CASSMGSGGGNEQFF.

The V gene is TRBV11-1, the J gene TRBJ2-7; 15 bases match TRBD2. CDR1 and CDR2 from the germline V gene are SGHAT and FQDESV (reference sequence). CDR3 length: 16 residues. V lost 5 bases to trimming and J lost 7 bases; unmatched junction nucleotides: 9. CDR3 sequence reads: CASSHTGTSGRKEQYF. The CDR3 bases are TGTGCCAGCAGCCATACCGGGACTAGCGGGAGGAAGGAGCAGTACTTC.

V gene TRBV29-1 combines with J gene TRBJ2-1, with TRBD1 matching 9 bases. The CDR3 has 14 amino acids. V was pared by 6 bases and J by 3 bases, with 6 bases of the junction left unmatched. Germline V gene sequence: CDR1 SQVTM, CDR2 ANQGSEA. CDR3 in amino acids: CSVAGTGRYNEQFF. DNA for the CDR3: TGCAGCGTCGCCGGGACAGGGCGCTACAATGAGCAGTTCTTC.

J is TRBJ1-1 and V is TRBV5-1; weak D call: TRBD1 (5 bases). The CDR3 contains 15 residues. The germline V gene has CDR1 SGHRS and CDR2 YFSETQ. Trimming removed 7 bases at V and 3 bases at J, with 19 bases between. CDR3: CASRIQGGGYTEAFF. CDR3 nucleotides: TGCGCCAGCCGCATCCAGGGAGGTGGGTACACTGAAGCTTTCTTT.

The table lists this clone with a count of one. This chain uses TRBV7-2 with TRBJ1-6, with 7 bases identical to TRBD1. With V trimmed by 4 bases and J by 8 bases, 8 bases remained unmatched. This CDR3 contains 15 residues. Germline CDR1 and CDR2: SGHTA and FQGNSA. The CDR3 DNA is TGTGCCAGCAGCTGGCAGGGGGACGAGGATTCACCCCTCCACTTT. It specifies CASSWQGDEDSPLHF.

The CDR3 here is CASTQFGGLAGVTEAFF. Written as DNA, the CDR3 is TGTGCCAGCACTCAATTCGGTGGGTTGGCCGGAGTCACTGAAGCTTTCTTT. This chain connects TRBV2 to TRBJ1-1; D gene uncertain. Trimming took off 7 bases at V and 4 bases at J, with 25 bases between the two ends. CDR1 SNHLY and CDR2 FYNNEI come from the germline V gene. CDR3 length: 17 residues.

The CDR3 here is CASSAGDRGNSPLHF. For the CDR3, the DNA is TGTGCCAGCAGCGCCGGGGACAGGGGCAATTCACCCCTCCACTTT. The chain combines TRBV9 with TRBJ1-6, with 10 bases fitting TRBD1. Germline CDR1 SGDLS, CDR2 YYNGEE. V lost 3 bases to trimming and J lost 7 bases; unmatched junction nucleotides: 4. This CDR3 has 15 residues. Filled out from reference TRBV9 and TRBJ1-6, the complete variable domain reads DSGVTQTPKHLITATGQRVTLRCSPRSGDLSVYWYQQSLDQGLQFLIQYYNGEERAKGNILERFSAQQFPDLHSELNLSSLELGDSALYFCASSAGDRGNSPLHFGNGTRLTVT.

The chain joins TRBV12-3 or TRBV12-4 to TRBJ1-6; D not certain. This CDR3 region has 12 residues. Trimming removed 3 bases at V and 11 bases at J, with 8 bases between. This chain's CDR3 is CASSFIEAPLHF. CDR3 coding DNA: TGTGCCAGCAGTTTCATTGAGGCACCCCTCCACTTT.

The gene calls are TRBV6-5 and TRBJ1-2; D might be TRBD1 (5 bases). Trimming removed 7 bases at V and 3 bases at J, with 12 bases between. CDR3 length: 13 amino acids. The germline V gene encodes CDR1 MNHEY and CDR2 SVGAGI. CDR3 protein: CASKSGAYYGYTF. The DNA for the CDR3 is TGTGCCAGCAAGTCTGGGGCGTACTATGGCTACACCTTC.

This clone was seen a few times. The V call is TRBV7-9, the J call TRBJ1-2; TRBD1 matches at 11 bases. After removal of 4 bases from V and 5 bases from J, the junction contained 9 bases not matched to a gene. The germline CDR1 and CDR2 sequences are SEHNR and FQNEAQ (reference sequence). The CDR3 contains 16 residues. The CDR3 DNA sequence: TGTGCCAGCAGCTCCAACACCGGGACAGGGGGATATGGCTACACCTTC. It specifies CASSSNTGTGGYGYTF. The variable domain in full, with the rest retrieved from reference TRBV7-9 and TRBJ1-2, is DTGVSQNPRHKITKRGQNVTFRCDPISEHNRLYWYRQTLGQGPEFLTYFQNEAQLEKSRLLSDRFSAERPKGSFSTLEIQRTEQGDSAMYLCASSSNTGTGGYGYTFGSGTRLTVV.

This clone appeared a single time. This chain joins TRBV28 and TRBJ2-7; no reliable D call. The V gene lost 8 bases and the J gene lost 0 bases, with 11 bases spanning the gap. The CDR3 sequence is 13 residues long. Germline V gene data show CDR1 as MDHEN and CDR2 as SYDVKM. CDR3 coding DNA: TGTGCCAGCTCTTTTGGCCGCTCCTACGAGCAGTACTTC. This codes for CASSFGRSYEQYF.

The chain carries TRBV4-3 and TRBJ2-1, with D unresolved. V was shortened by 1 base and J by 7 bases, with 8 bases between the two germline ends. CDR1 is LGHNA, CDR2 YSLEER, per germline. The CDR3 runs to 13 residues. The CDR3 DNA is TGCGCCAGCAGCCAAGGACTCATTAATGAGCAGTTCTTC. This translates into CASSQGLINEQFF.

This sequence joins TRBV6-2 or TRBV6-3 and TRBJ2-2, with 16 bases identical to TRBD2. The CDR3 runs to 19 residues. V lost 4 bases, J lost 0 bases, and 5 bases stayed unmatched. Germline CDR1 and CDR2: MNHEY and SVGEGT. The CDR3 spells CASSFPGLAGGPNTGELFF. The CDR3 DNA reads TGTGCCAGCAGTTTCCCGGGACTAGCGGGAGGGCCGAACACCGGGGAGCTGTTTTTT.

This clone was found once. This rearrangement joins TRBV6-1 to TRBJ1-4, with D unresolved. Germline CDR1 is MNHNS and CDR2 is SASEGT. The CDR3 runs 14 residues. V was clipped by 1 base and J by 8 bases, with 11 bases between them. CDR3 sequence (DNA): TGTGCCAGCAGTGAAGGGGGAGGTGGGGAAAAACTGTTTTTT. Translating gives CASSEGGGGEKLFF.

This sequence joins TRBV11-2 and TRBJ2-7; the D gene is possibly TRBD2 (6 bases). Germline assignment: CDR1 SGHAT and CDR2 FQNNGV. The V end was cut by 4 bases, the J end by 3 bases, with 10 bases between. CDR3 length: 13 amino acids. In DNA, the CDR3 is TGTGCCAGCAGCTCGGGGGTAAACTACGAGCAGTACGTC. Translated: CASSSGVNYEQYV.

This clone was seen once. This chain connects TRBV11-2 to TRBJ2-1; tentatively, D is TRBD1 (6 bases). Per germline, CDR1 SGHAT and CDR2 FQNNGV. V lost 1 base and J lost 6, with 13 bases in between. The CDR3 has 15 amino acids. The CDR3 nucleotides are TGTGCCAGCAGCTTAGTCCCACCCAGGGGCAATGAGCAGTTCTTC. It is translated as CASSLVPPRGNEQFF.

For this clone: At one end the junction does not follow the germline gene, possibly because of a read error. The gene calls are TRBV5-1 and TRBJ2-7, with D maybe TRBD1 (5 bases). From germline, CDR1 is SGHRS and CDR2 YFSETQ. The CDR3 spans 14 residues. The CDR3 spells CASSKDQGTTPPVF. For the CDR3, the DNA is TGCGCCAGCAGCAAAGATCAGGGTACTACTCCCCCGGTCTTC. Full variable domain (outside the CDR3, taken from reference TRBV5-1 and TRBJ2-7): KAGVTQTPRYLIKTRGQQVTLSCSPISGHRSVSWYQQTPGQGLQFLFEYFSETQRNKGNFPGRFSGRQFSNSRSEMNVSTLELGDSALYLCASSKDQGTTPPVFGPGTRLTVT.

This clone was seen only once. V gene TRBV6-5 combines with J gene TRBJ2-4; TRBD2 agrees at 7 bases. V trimming: 6 bases; J trimming: 10 bases; junction bases outside the gene matches: 12. CDR3 size: 14 residues. Germline assignment: CDR1 MNHEY and CDR2 SVGAGI. This CDR3 is CASRQGLGRGIQYF. Here the CDR3 DNA reads TGTGCCAGCAGACAAGGACTAGGGAGAGGTATTCAGTACTTC.

The table lists this clone with a few counts. This chain joins TRBV5-4 and TRBJ2-1; D uncertain. Deletions cut 2 bases from V and 9 bases from J, with 15 bases between. This CDR3 is built from 14 residues. CDR1 and CDR2 (germline): SGHNT, YYREEE (reference sequence). CDR3 coding DNA: TGTGCCAGCAGCTTATCTCATAGCATCCGTGAGCAGTTCTTC. It translates to CASSLSHSIREQFF.